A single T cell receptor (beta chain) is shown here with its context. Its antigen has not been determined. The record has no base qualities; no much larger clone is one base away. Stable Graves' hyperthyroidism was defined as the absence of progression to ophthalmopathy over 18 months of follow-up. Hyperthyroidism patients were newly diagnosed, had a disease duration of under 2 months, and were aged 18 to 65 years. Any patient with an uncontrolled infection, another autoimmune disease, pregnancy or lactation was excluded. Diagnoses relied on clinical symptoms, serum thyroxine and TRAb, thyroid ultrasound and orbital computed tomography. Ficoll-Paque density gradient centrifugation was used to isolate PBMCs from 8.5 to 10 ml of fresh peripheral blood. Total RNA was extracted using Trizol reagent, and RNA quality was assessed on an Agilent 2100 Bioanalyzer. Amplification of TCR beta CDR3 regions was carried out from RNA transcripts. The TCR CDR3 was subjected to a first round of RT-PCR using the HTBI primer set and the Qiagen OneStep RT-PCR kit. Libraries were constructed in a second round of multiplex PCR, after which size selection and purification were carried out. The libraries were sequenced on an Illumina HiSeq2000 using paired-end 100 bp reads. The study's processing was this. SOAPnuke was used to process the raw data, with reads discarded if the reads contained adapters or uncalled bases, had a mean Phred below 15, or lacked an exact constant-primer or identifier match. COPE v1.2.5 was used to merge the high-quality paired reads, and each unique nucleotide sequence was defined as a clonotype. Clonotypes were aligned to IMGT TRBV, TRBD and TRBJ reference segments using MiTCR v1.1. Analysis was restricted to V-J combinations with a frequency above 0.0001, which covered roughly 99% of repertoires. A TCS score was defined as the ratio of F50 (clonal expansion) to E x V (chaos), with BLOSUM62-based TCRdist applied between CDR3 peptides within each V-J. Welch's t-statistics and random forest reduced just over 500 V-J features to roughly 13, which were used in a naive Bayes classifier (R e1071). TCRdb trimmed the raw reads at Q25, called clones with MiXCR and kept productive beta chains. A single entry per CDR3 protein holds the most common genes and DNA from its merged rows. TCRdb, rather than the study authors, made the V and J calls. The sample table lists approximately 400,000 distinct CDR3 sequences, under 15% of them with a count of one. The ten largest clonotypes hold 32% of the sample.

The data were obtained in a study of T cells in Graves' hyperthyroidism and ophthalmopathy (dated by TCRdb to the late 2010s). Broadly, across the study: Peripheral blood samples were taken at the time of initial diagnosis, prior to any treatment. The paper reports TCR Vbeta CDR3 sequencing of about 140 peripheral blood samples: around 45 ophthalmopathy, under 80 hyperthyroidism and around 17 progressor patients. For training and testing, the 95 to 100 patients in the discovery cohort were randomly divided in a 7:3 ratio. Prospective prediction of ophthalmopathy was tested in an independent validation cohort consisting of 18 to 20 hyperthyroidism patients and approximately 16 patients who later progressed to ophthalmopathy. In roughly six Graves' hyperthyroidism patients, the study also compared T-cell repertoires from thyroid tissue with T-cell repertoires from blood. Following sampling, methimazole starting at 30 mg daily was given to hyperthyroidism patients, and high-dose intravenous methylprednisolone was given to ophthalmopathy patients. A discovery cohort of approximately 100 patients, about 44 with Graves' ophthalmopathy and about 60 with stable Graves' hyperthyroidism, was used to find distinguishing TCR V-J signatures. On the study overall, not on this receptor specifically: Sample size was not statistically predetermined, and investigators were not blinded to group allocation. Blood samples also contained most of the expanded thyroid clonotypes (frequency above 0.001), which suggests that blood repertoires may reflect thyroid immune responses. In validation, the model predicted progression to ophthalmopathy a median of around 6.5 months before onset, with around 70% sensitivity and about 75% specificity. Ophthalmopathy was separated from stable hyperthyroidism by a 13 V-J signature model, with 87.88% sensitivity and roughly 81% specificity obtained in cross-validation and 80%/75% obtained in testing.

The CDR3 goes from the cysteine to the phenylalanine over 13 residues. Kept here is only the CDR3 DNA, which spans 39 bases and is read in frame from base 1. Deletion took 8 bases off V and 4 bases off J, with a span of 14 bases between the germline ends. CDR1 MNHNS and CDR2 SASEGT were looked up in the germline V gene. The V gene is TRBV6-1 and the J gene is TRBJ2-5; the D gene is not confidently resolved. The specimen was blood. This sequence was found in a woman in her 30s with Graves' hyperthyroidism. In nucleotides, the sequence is TGTGCCAGCCAAATAACCTGGGGAGAGACCCAGTACTTC. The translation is CASQITWGETQYF.